These 31 T cell receptor beta chains originate from one sample sequenced in a study of blood T cells in healthy people across ages (dated by TCRdb to about 2015). Receptors were amplified or captured by 5' RACE. The listed sequencing device is Illumina HiSeq 2500. The second PCR ran for roughly 6 to 11 cycles and used a J-beta primer mix along with a sample-barcoded 5' primer. TCRdb handled the public reads itself, with Q25 trimming in fastp and clone calling in MiXCR, and kept productive beta chains. A single entry per CDR3 protein holds the most common genes and DNA from its merged rows. This sample holds 800,000 or so distinct CDR3 sequences; more than 20% were observed only once. The biggest ten clones account for under 4.5% of the sample. The same sample was also used in a study of T cells of mothers and their children.

The sequencing sample was made of blood. The origin of the receptors is a boy aged 10-17 years in good health.

This chain uses TRBV11-2 with TRBJ2-5; no clear D gene. The CDR3 runs 16 residues. Trimming took off 5 bases at V and 2 bases at J, with 18 bases between the two ends. The V gene's germline CDR1 is SGHAT and CDR2 FQNNGV. The chain's CDR3 is CASSPVPMGSQETQYF. In DNA form, the CDR3 reads TGTGCCAGCAGCCCGGTACCTATGGGAAGTCAAGAGACCCAGTACTTC.

This clonotype was detected only a few times. The rearrangement uses TRBV14 and TRBJ1-1; D is perhaps TRBD1 (5 bases). The V end was cut by 4 bases, the J end by 1 base, with 16 bases between. Germline loops: CDR1 SGHDN, CDR2 FVKESK. The CDR3 runs to 16 residues. The CDR3, as DNA: TGTGCCAGCAGCCCGTACAAATGGACACCGAACACTGAAGCTTTCTTT. This gives the protein CASSPYKWTPNTEAFF.

The chain uses TRBV7-2 and TRBJ1-2, with 7 bases lining up with TRBD1. Germline values: CDR1 SGHTA, CDR2 FQGNSA. CDR3 length: 16 residues. V gave up 5 bases and J gave up 3 bases; unmatched junction bases: 12. The CDR3 nucleotides are TGTGCCAGCAGCCAGACGGCAGGGGGATTGGACTATGGCTACACCTTC. Its translation is CASSQTAGGLDYGYTF. The full variable domain, with the rest looked up from reference TRBV7-2 and TRBJ1-2, is GAGVSQSPSNKVTEKGKDVELRCDPISGHTALYWYRQSLGQGLEFLIYFQGNSAPDKSGLPSDRFSAERTGGSVSTLTIQRTQQEDSAVYLCASSQTAGGLDYGYTFGSGTRLTVV.

The rearrangement uses TRBV10-2 and TRBJ1-6; TRBD1 aligns across 8 bases. The germline CDR1 and CDR2 sequences are WSHSY and SAAADI. The V and J ends lost 6 bases and 11 bases, in that order; junction bases with no gene match: 12. The CDR3 spans 15 residues. CDR3 in amino acids: CASSPRGDRRTPLHF. The DNA for the CDR3 is TGCGCCAGCAGCCCCCGGGGGGACAGGAGGACACCCCTCCACTTT.

This chain links TRBV4-1 with TRBJ2-3; 7 bases align to TRBD1. The J call is doubtful: the DNA matches TRBJ1-5 better. The CDR3 is made up of 17 amino acids. Germline V gives CDR1 MGHRA, CDR2 YSYEKL. This CDR3 reads CASRGQVGFPSTDTQHF. Written as DNA, the CDR3 is TGCGCCAGCAGAGGACAGGTAGGATTTCCGAGCACAGATACGCAGCATTTT.

This clonotype occurred a few times. J is TRBJ2-3 and V is TRBV10-3; D gene uncertain. V lost 3 bases and J lost 6, with 4 bases in between. Germline CDR1 and CDR2: ENHRY and SYGVKD. The CDR3 sequence is 11 residues long. CDR3: CAISESDTQYF. In nucleotides, the CDR3 is TGTGCCATCAGTGAATCTGATACGCAGTATTTT.

The table lists this clonotype with a count of one. V gene TRBV28 combines with J gene TRBJ1-2; 8 bases line up with TRBD1. Per germline, CDR1 MDHEN and CDR2 SYDVKM. V lost 3 bases to trimming and J lost 5 bases; unmatched junction nucleotides: 11. This CDR3 contains 16 residues. Here the CDR3 reads CASSFGVGQGYYGYTF. The CDR3 bases are TGTGCCAGCAGTTTTGGTGTCGGACAGGGATATTATGGCTACACCTTC.

This clonotype was seen only a few times. One end of the junction varies from germline; a read error may be responsible. This chain joins TRBV28 and TRBJ2-5; TRBD1 is a possible D gene (6 bases). The J call is doubtful: the DNA matches TRBJ2-7 better. This CDR3 contains 15 residues. The germline V gene has CDR1 MDHEN and CDR2 SYDVKM. As DNA, the CDR3 is TGTGCCGGCAGTTTAGGGGACACCGGCTCCTACGAGCAGTACTTC. This gives the protein CAGSLGDTGSYEQYF.

The rearrangement uses TRBV5-1 and TRBJ2-1; 7 positions agree with TRBD1. Germline-derived CDR1 and CDR2 are SGHRS and YFSETQ. This CDR3 has 15 amino acids. Trimming removed 0 bases from V and 7 bases from J; junction bases left unmatched: 7. The CDR3 region is CASSLEYRGLNEQFF. In DNA form, the CDR3 reads TGCGCCAGCAGCTTGGAATACAGGGGATTGAATGAGCAGTTCTTC. The full variable domain, its missing parts supplied by reference TRBV5-1 and TRBJ2-1, is KAGVTQTPRYLIKTRGQQVTLSCSPISGHRSVSWYQQTPGQGLQFLFEYFSETQRNKGNFPGRFSGRQFSNSRSEMNVSTLELGDSALYLCASSLEYRGLNEQFFGPGTRLTVL.

This clonotype was seen a handful of times. The genes are TRBV19 and TRBJ2-4; D remains unclear. This CDR3 comprises 16 residues. V was shortened by 8 bases and J by 2 bases, with 19 bases between the two germline ends. Germline CDR1 LNHDA, CDR2 SQIVND (reference sequence). The CDR3 sequence is CASSPDGVWTKNIQYF. The CDR3 region has the DNA TGTGCCAGTTCCCCTGACGGAGTGTGGACCAAAAACATTCAGTACTTC.

This clonotype has only one observation. This chain connects TRBV7-2 to TRBJ2-5; weak D call: TRBD2 (6 bases). The DNA end lines up better with TRBJ2-1; the J call may be wrong. CDR3 length: 14 residues. Per the germline V gene, CDR1 is SGHTA and CDR2 is FQGNSA. The CDR3 sequence: CASSIMRVAGEQFF. The CDR3 DNA is TGTGCCAGCAGCATCATGCGGGTGGCGGGAGAGCAGTTCTTC.

This clonotype occurred a few times. The V call is TRBV9, the J call TRBJ2-3, with D possibly TRBD1 on 7 matching bases. CDR3 length: 16 residues. Trimming left V 3 bases short and J 0 bases short, with 14 bases between. Per the germline V gene, CDR1 is SGDLS and CDR2 is YYNGEE. CDR3 amino acids: CASSGPGGLSTDTQYF. CDR3 sequence (DNA): TGTGCCAGCAGCGGCCCAGGGGGGCTGAGCACAGATACGCAGTATTTT.

The chain has TRBV5-1 and TRBJ1-1, with a tentative D call TRBD1 (6 bases). This CDR3 region has 16 residues. Germline lookup yields CDR1 SGHRS and CDR2 YFSETQ. Trimming left V 2 bases short and J 5 bases short, with 19 bases between. The CDR3 nucleotides read TGCGCCAGCAGCTTAGAGGCAGGGGACGTAGGTACTGAAGCTTTCTTT. Protein sequence: CASSLEAGDVGTEAFF.

The chain employs TRBV15 and TRBJ1-4; the D gene is possibly TRBD1 (5 bases). This CDR3 contains 16 residues. Germline V gives CDR1 LNHNV, CDR2 YYDKDF (reference sequence). The V end was cut by 1 base, the J end by 8 bases, with 17 bases between. CDR3: CATSRAPPGGGEKLFF. CDR3 nucleotide sequence: TGTGCCACCAGCAGAGCCCCACCCGGGGGAGGGGAAAAACTGTTTTTT.

In this sample, this clonotype turned up a few times. The genes are TRBV6-2 or TRBV6-3 and TRBJ2-1, with D possibly being TRBD1 (6 bases). From germline, CDR1 is MNHEY and CDR2 SVGEGT. The CDR3 covers 13 residues. Deletions cut 8 bases from V and 2 bases from J, with 10 bases between. The CDR3 spells CASGRDTYNEQFF. The CDR3 nucleotides read TGTGCCAGCGGCAGGGACACCTACAATGAGCAGTTCTTC.

The chain is built from TRBV20-1 and TRBJ2-3; no firm D call. V lost 7 bases to trimming and J lost 2 bases, with 19 bases between them. The CDR3 runs 15 residues. The germline V gene has CDR1 DFQATT and CDR2 SNEGSKA (reference sequence). DNA for the CDR3: TGCAGTGGACGACCCGGTTCCTCATACACAGATACGCAGTATTTT. Translated, it gives CSGRPGSSYTDTQYF.

This clonotype was seen a few times. The gene calls are TRBV7-8 and TRBJ1-4, with 7 bases aligning to TRBD1. V lost 5 bases to trimming and J lost 8 bases; unmatched junction nucleotides: 14. The CDR3 totals 16 residues. Germline lookup yields CDR1 SGHVS and CDR2 FQNEAQ. The CDR3 here is CASSPLEQGLMEKLFF. In DNA form, the CDR3 reads TGTGCCAGCAGCCCGCTCGAACAGGGGTTGATGGAAAAACTGTTTTTT.

This chain links TRBV5-1 with TRBJ1-4; 8 bases agree with TRBD1. Losses at the gene ends were 4 bases for V and 8 bases for J; bases not matched to a gene: 7. Germline CDR1 is SGHRS and CDR2 is YFSETQ. CDR3 length: 14 residues. CDR3 sequence: CASSNGQGQEKLFF. CDR3 DNA: TGCGCCAGCAGCAATGGACAGGGTCAGGAAAAACTGTTTTTT.

This clonotype was seen only a few times. One end of the junction does not line up with germline, which may come from a read error. This rearrangement joins TRBV7-7 to TRBJ1-2; D is possibly TRBD1 (6 bases). The germline CDR1 and CDR2 sequences are SSHAT and FNYEAQ (reference sequence). The CDR3 extends over 16 amino acids. CDR3 amino acids: CASSLGWRDTHYGYTF. For the CDR3, the DNA is TGTGCTAGCAGCTTAGGGTGGAGGGACACCCACTATGGCTACACCTTC.

The rearrangement links TRBV29-1 to TRBJ2-7; D not resolved. The germline gives CDR1 SQVTM, CDR2 ANQGSEA. The CDR3 has 10 residues. V gave up 4 bases and J gave up 4 bases, with 5 bases separating them. CDR3 loop: CSVVSYEQYF. Written as DNA, the CDR3 is TGCAGCGTTGTGTCTTACGAGCAGTACTTC.

The chain employs TRBV5-4 and TRBJ2-3, with D unclear. The CDR3 contains 13 residues. Germline V lookup: CDR1 SGHNT, CDR2 YYREEE (reference sequence). Trimming cost V 5 bases and J 6 bases, with 13 bases left between them. CDR3 sequence reads: CASRSTRRDTQYF. CDR3 nucleotide sequence: TGTGCCAGCAGATCTACCCGTAGGGATACGCAGTATTTT.

The chain couples TRBV4-3 to TRBJ2-5; possibly TRBD1 for D (6 bases). Trimming shortened V by 0 bases and J by 5 bases, and 16 bases separated the two germline ends. Germline CDR1 and CDR2: LGHNA and YSLEER. The CDR3 sequence is 16 residues long. CDR3 region: CASSQDLGATPETQYF. The CDR3, as DNA: TGCGCCAGCAGCCAAGATCTGGGGGCGACGCCGGAGACCCAGTACTTC.

The table lists this clonotype with a few counts. This chain uses TRBV24-1 with TRBJ2-5; 10 bases match TRBD2. Germline values: CDR1 KGHDR, CDR2 SFDVKD. The CDR3 contains 12 residues. V lost 4 bases to trimming and J lost 14 bases; unmatched junction nucleotides: 6. CDR3 in DNA: TGTGCCACCAGTGAGGCGGGACTAGCGTTATACTTC. It is translated as CATSEAGLALYF.

This clonotype was seen more than once but under ten times. The rearrangement joins TRBV4-3 to TRBJ1-4; TRBD1 is a possible D gene (6 bases). CDR3 size: 17 residues. The ends were cut back, 1 base at V and 1 base at J, with 13 bases in the middle. Germline V lookup: CDR1 LGHNA, CDR2 YSLEER. The CDR3, as DNA: TGCGCCAGCAGCCAAGGGCCGAAGGGGGGAACTAATGAAAAACTGTTTTTT. Its translation: CASSQGPKGGTNEKLFF.

This clonotype came up a few times. The chain couples TRBV28 to TRBJ1-2; D unresolved. Germline V gene lookup returns CDR1 MDHEN and CDR2 SYDVKM. CDR3 length: 13 residues. V was shortened by 3 bases and J by 7 bases, with 12 bases between the two germline ends. CDR3 nucleotide sequence: TGTGCCAGCAGTTTCTTTCGGGTGGGTGGCTACACCTTC. Translating it yields CASSFFRVGGYTF.

This clonotype was detected only a few times. This rearrangement joins TRBV18 to TRBJ2-4, with D possibly matching TRBD2 (6 bases). Germline V gene data show CDR1 as KGHSH and CDR2 as LQKENI. CDR3 length: 15 amino acids. V was cut by 5 bases and J by 8 bases, with 19 bases left in between. DNA of the CDR3: TGTGCCAGCTCAAAGGGGTTCGCCGGGGGAGACATTCAGTACTTC. Amino acids: CASSKGFAGGDIQYF. Full variable domain (outside the CDR3, taken from reference TRBV18 and TRBJ2-4): NAGVMQNPRHLVRRRGQEARLRCSPMKGHSHVYWYRQLPEEGLKFMVYLQKENIIDESGMPKERFSAEFPKEGPSILRIQQVVRGDSAAYFCASSKGFAGGDIQYFGAGTRLSVL.

This clonotype was counted only a few times. V and J are TRBV28 and TRBJ2-2; 15 bases are a match to TRBD2. The germline CDR1 and CDR2 sequences are MDHEN and SYDVKM. The CDR3 length is 17 residues. V gave up 6 bases and J gave up 5 bases; unmatched junction bases: 7. For the CDR3, the DNA is TGTGCCAGCAGCTTACCCGGGACTAGCGGGAGGACCGGGGAGCTGTTTTTT. Its protein is CASSLPGTSGRTGELFF.

The chain has TRBV7-3 and TRBJ2-3; no clear D gene. CDR3 size: 14 residues. Germline V gene lookup returns CDR1 SGHTA and CDR2 FQGTGA. Trimming left V 0 bases short and J 4 bases short, with 8 bases between. This CDR3 is CASSLTSHADTQYF. In DNA, the CDR3 is TGTGCCAGCAGCTTAACGTCGCACGCAGATACGCAGTATTTT.

The V gene is TRBV20-1, the J gene TRBJ2-3; 8 bases align to TRBD2. The V and J ends lost 0 bases and 1 base, in that order; junction bases with no gene match: 6. The CDR3 is made up of 16 amino acids. Germline-derived CDR1 and CDR2 are DFQATT and SNEGSKA (reference sequence). The CDR3 DNA is TGCAGTGCTAGAGATCTGGTAGCGGGACGCACAGATACGCAGTATTTT. This codes for CSARDLVAGRTDTQYF.

The V gene is TRBV24-1, the J gene TRBJ2-7; D is unresolved. CDR3 length: 14 amino acids. Germline assignment: CDR1 KGHDR and CDR2 SFDVKD. The ends were cut back, 4 bases at V and 2 bases at J, with 11 bases in the middle. CDR3 sequence reads: CATSDPGATYEQYF. The CDR3 bases are TGTGCCACCAGTGACCCAGGTGCTACCTACGAGCAGTACTTC.

This clonotype was picked up a small number of times. This chain joins TRBV28 and TRBJ2-1; TRBD2 matches 13 bases. The CDR3 runs to 19 residues. The junction had 15 bases not matched to a gene; V was cut back by 5 bases and J by 5 bases. Germline V gene data show CDR1 as MDHEN and CDR2 as SYDVKM. The chain's CDR3 is CASSGPLLAGGGDDNEQFF. The CDR3 coding sequence is TGTGCCAGCAGTGGCCCGCTACTAGCGGGAGGGGGAGATGACAATGAGCAGTTCTTC.